This TCR beta chain was obtained from a study of STAT5B mutations in CD4+ large granular lymphocyte leukemia. The repertoire was sequenced with immunoSEQ multiplex PCR; TCRdb's copy has only in-frame clones and lacks some. There are 45,000 or so clones in the sample; 80% to 90% occur only once, and 2% to 3% lies in the top ten. General study results and limits: CD4-sorted patient repertoires seemed more clonal than healthy CD4+ repertoires.

Points on this clone: Its antigen is as yet unknown.

This CDR3 is built from 13 residues. With 7 bases removed from V and 4 bases from J, the gap between germline ends came to 14 bases. The germline V gene has CDR1 MNHNS and CDR2 SASEGT. The origin of this receptor is a human donor in good health. Source material: CD4+ T cells from blood buffy coats. The chain carries TRBV6-1 and TRBJ2-7; D is undetermined. The CDR3 here is CASTSRQPYEQYF. For the CDR3, the DNA is TGTGCCAGCACCAGCCGGCAGCCTTACGAGCAGTACTTC.